These T cell receptor beta chains were read from a single sample in a study of T cells in Graves' hyperthyroidism and ophthalmopathy. TCRdb redid the calling of the multiplex PCR reads with MiXCR, one entry per CDR3 protein. This table holds some 300,000 distinct CDR3 sequences, approximately 19% found once. Material for sequencing was blood. Receptor source: a man aged 50 to 60 with Graves' ophthalmopathy. Both conserved end residues are part of each CDR3. The D gene is left open where the match is weak. Clone size is stated in some rows and not others, as once, few, many or a class when expanded.

CDR3nt	CDR3aa	d_gene	v_gene	j_gene	abundance
TGTGCCACGGGGCTTTTCGGCTACACCTTC	CATGLFGYTF	.	TRBV28	TRBJ1-2	many
TGTGCCTGGAGTGTACAAGTTTCAGATGAAAAACTGTTTTTT	CAWSVQVSDEKLFF	.	TRBV30	TRBJ1-4	many
TGTGCCATCAGTGAGGGTCACCGCCGGCGCGGCTACACCTTC	CAISEGHRRRGYTF	.	TRBV10-3	TRBJ1-2	few
TGTGCCAGCAGCTTCGTTACAGTCTCAAACTATGGCTACACCTTC	CASSFVTVSNYGYTF	.	TRBV5-6	TRBJ1-2	few
TGTGCCAGCAGTTTCTCGGGCAATCAGCCCCAGCATTTT	CASSFSGNQPQHF	.	TRBV28	TRBJ1-5	many
TGTGCCAGCAGTTACTCGGGCAGCCTGGGTGAAAAACTGTTTTTT	CASSYSGSLGEKLFF	.	TRBV6-5	TRBJ1-4	.
TGTGCCAGCAGCTTAGTATCGGGGCGAGGGGCCTACGAGCAGTACTTC	CASSLVSGRGAYEQYF	.	TRBV11-2	TRBJ2-7	many
TGCAGTGCCGCGACTAGCGGGAGGACAGATACGCAGTATTTT	CSAATSGRTDTQYF	TRBD2	TRBV20-1	TRBJ2-3	many
TGTGCCATCGTTGGGGAGGCCATGAGCACTGAAGCTTTCTTT	CAIVGEAMSTEAFF	.	TRBV2	TRBJ1-1	.
TGTGCCAGTTGGTCCAAAAACATTCAGTACTTC	CASWSKNIQYF	.	TRBV12-3/TRBV12-4	TRBJ2-4	.
TGTGCCAGCAGTTTAGGTTGGACAGTGACCTACGAGCAGTACTTC	CASSLGWTVTYEQYF	.	TRBV12-3/TRBV12-4	TRBJ2-7	.
TGCAGTGCTAGGGAGGGGGCCTACGAGCAGTACTTC	CSAREGAYEQYF	.	TRBV20-1	TRBJ2-7	.
TGTGCCAGCAGGGACAGGGTCACCTCCTACGAGCAGTACTTC	CASRDRVTSYEQYF	TRBD1	TRBV6-1	TRBJ2-7	few
TGTGCCAGCAGCTCTACAGGGGACTGGGCTGAAGCTTTCTTT	CASSSTGDWAEAFF	TRBD1	TRBV7-9	TRBJ1-1	many
TGTGCCAGCAGTAATCCGGCTAAGGAGGTCTGGCGTGGCTACACCTTC	CASSNPAKEVWRGYTF	.	TRBV6-2/TRBV6-3	TRBJ1-2	few
TGCAGCGCCGTCCGGGACAGGGGCTACGAGCAGTACTTC	CSAVRDRGYEQYF	TRBD1	TRBV20-1	TRBJ2-7	many
TGTGCCAGCAGCTTCGGGGACAGGTACAATGAGCAGTTCTTC	CASSFGDRYNEQFF	TRBD1	TRBV11-3	TRBJ2-1	many
TGTGCCACCAGCAGAGATCGGAGGGACAGGGGAAAGTCGGTAGCAAGGAACACCGGGGAGCTGTTTTTT	CATSRDRRDRGKSVARNTGELFF	TRBD1	TRBV15	TRBJ2-2	many
TGCAGTGCTAAAAGGACAGGGGTTGAGCAGTTCTTC	CSAKRTGVEQFF	TRBD1	TRBV20-1	TRBJ2-1	.
TGTGCCAGCAGGGGACAGGGAGAGCACACTGAAGCTTTCTTT	CASRGQGEHTEAFF	TRBD1	TRBV12-3/TRBV12-4	TRBJ1-1	many
TGTGCCAGCAGTCCCGGGAACAGGGCCGATGGCTACACCTTC	CASSPGNRADGYTF	.	TRBV6-1	TRBJ1-2	few
TGTGCCAGTAGTATCTCCCGGGGACCCCAGCATTTT	CASSISRGPQHF	.	TRBV19	TRBJ1-5	many
TGTGCCAGCAGCATATATTTAAGCAATCAGCCCCAGCATTTT	CASSIYLSNQPQHF	.	TRBV2	TRBJ1-5	many
TGTGCCACCAGTCCTGGCGGGGGGGGACAAGAGACCCAGTACTTC	CATSPGGGGQETQYF	TRBD2	TRBV24-1	TRBJ2-5	.
TGTGCCAGCAGTGAACTAGCGGGAGCGGAGGGGTTGACCTACAATGAGCAGTTCTTC	CASSELAGAEGLTYNEQFF	TRBD2	TRBV2	TRBJ2-1	.
TGTGCCAGCAGCTTAGAAGCGGCGCAAGAGACCCAGTACTTC	CASSLEAAQETQYF	.	TRBV5-6	TRBJ2-5	many
TGTGCCAGCACCTTGACTAGCGGGGGCACAGATACGCAGTATTTT	CASTLTSGGTDTQYF	TRBD2	TRBV12-3/TRBV12-4	TRBJ2-3	.
TGTGCCAGCAGCGGACCGGGTACAAGCTCCTACAATGAGCAGTTCTTC	CASSGPGTSSYNEQFF	.	TRBV7-9	TRBJ2-1	.
TGTGCCAGTAGCCCGACAGGGTCTGGCACAGATACGCAGTATTTT	CASSPTGSGTDTQYF	TRBD1	TRBV19	TRBJ2-3	.
TGTGCCAGCAGCGTAAGGGCTAGCGGGAGAGACGAGCAGTACTTC	CASSVRASGRDEQYF	TRBD2	TRBV9	TRBJ2-7	.
TGTGCCAGCAGTGAGAGAGGTTCGGTTGAGACCCAGTACTTC	CASSERGSVETQYF	.	TRBV28	TRBJ2-5	many
TGTGCCATCAGTGAGGGGGCCTCAACCTACAATGAGCAGTTCTTC	CAISEGASTYNEQFF	.	TRBV10-3	TRBJ2-1	.
TGTGCCAGCAGCCTAACGGGGGCGTTATCCTACGAGCAGCACTTC	CASSLTGALSYEQHF	.	TRBV28	TRBJ2-7	.
TGTGCCAGCTTTGCGGGAGGGCCCTACAATGAGCAGTTCTTC	CASFAGGPYNEQFF	TRBD2	TRBV7-9	TRBJ2-1	once
TGTGCCAGCTCCCCCGGGGGGGAGGCTTCACCCCTCCACTTT	CASSPGGEASPLHF	.	TRBV9	TRBJ1-6	many
TGTGCCAGCAGGAGTTCGGGACTAGGGGACTACGAGCAGTACTTC	CASRSSGLGDYEQYF	TRBD2	TRBV3-1	TRBJ2-7	few